The present T cell receptor beta chain was sequenced within a study of regulatory dendritic cells for organ transplantation. Study-level points and caveats: Mature dendritic cells appeared to drive more memory CD8+ clonal expansion than regulatory ones. Naive CD4+ and CD8+ repertoires were highly diverse; memory CD8+ was most oligoclonal.

TCRdb's table, derived via immunoSEQ multiplex PCR, lists solely in-frame clones and lacks some. The table records 35,000 to 40,000 clones, about nine tenths of them present only once. The germline V gene encodes CDR1 LGHNA and CDR2 YSLEER. The CDR3 is made up of 14 amino acids. V lost 0 bases to trimming and J lost 12 bases, with 15 bases between them. Concerning this clone: The antigen is unknown.

This TCR was recovered from a human donor in good health. The V and J genes are TRBV4-3 and TRBJ2-1; a weak D match, TRBD2 (5 bases). The sequenced material came from naive CD8+ T cells from blood. Described subset: CD45RA+ naive T cells. This CDR3 is CASSQDSWLAGQFF. In nucleotides, the CDR3 is TGCGCCAGCAGCCAAGATTCATGGCTAGCTGGGCAGTTCTTC.